This passage covers 19 T cell receptor beta chains from one sample sequenced in a study of response to subunit inactivated influenza vaccine. TCRdb used MiXCR to reprocess the RT-PCR reads, holding one entry per CDR3 protein. The repertoire consists of under 950,000 distinct CDR3 sequences, with over 20% occurring once and the leading ten covering roughly 10%. Sequenced here: PBMCs from blood, sampled approximately 5 days after vaccination. These receptors all stem from a man aged 50 to 60 who received an inactivated influenza vaccine.

This clonotype showed up just a few times. V usage is TRBV5-5 and J usage is TRBJ1-5; 10 bases are a match to TRBD1. This CDR3 has 16 amino acids. Trimming cost V 1 base and J 4 bases; bases outside gene matches: 5. Germline CDR1 SGHKS, CDR2 YYEKEE (reference sequence). The CDR3 spells CASSLTGGQGNQPQHF. The CDR3 nucleotides read TGTGCCAGCAGCTTGACCGGGGGACAGGGGAATCAGCCCCAGCATTTT.

This clonotype has at least ten counts. The rearrangement uses TRBV12-3 or TRBV12-4 and TRBJ2-1, with 9 bases matching TRBD2. The length of the CDR3 is 15 residues. Losses at the gene ends were 2 bases for V and 2 bases for J; bases not matched to a gene: 1. In nucleotides, the CDR3 is TGTGCCAGCAGTTTACAGCGGGAGGCCTACAATGAGCAGTTCTTC. This sequence encodes CASSLQREAYNEQFF.

The table lists this clonotype with a few counts. The chain is built from TRBV19 and TRBJ2-1, with TRBD1 identical over 8 bases. Losses at the gene ends were 0 bases for V and 6 bases for J; bases not matched to a gene: 4. This CDR3 contains 15 residues. Looked up from germline, CDR1 is LNHDA and CDR2 is SQIVND (reference sequence). This chain's CDR3 is CASSIEFTGGNEQFF. The CDR3 DNA reads as TGTGCCAGTAGTATAGAGTTCACAGGGGGCAATGAGCAGTTCTTC.

The chain's CDR3 is CSARDPGRAGPPRGDTQYF. CDR3 nucleotides: TGCAGTGCTAGAGATCCGGGGCGAGCGGGGCCCCCCAGGGGAGATACGCAGTATTTT. The chain couples TRBV20-1 to TRBJ2-3; maybe TRBD2 (7 bases). Germline V gene sequence: CDR1 DFQATT, CDR2 SNEGSKA (reference sequence). V was pared by 0 bases and J by 5 bases, with 27 bases between. The CDR3 has 19 amino acids.

This clonotype occurred a few times. The V gene is TRBV29-1, the J gene TRBJ2-3; D is perhaps TRBD1 or TRBD2 (5 bases each). CDR1 is SQVTM and CDR2 is ANQGSEA in the germline V gene. Trimming pared 4 bases from V and 1 base from J, leaving 9 bases between. The CDR3 covers 13 residues. The CDR3 loop reads CSVGGLGTDTQYF. Here the CDR3 DNA reads TGCAGCGTTGGGGGGTTAGGCACAGATACGCAGTATTTT.

Many counts were recorded for this clonotype. This chain links TRBV7-2 with TRBJ2-7; maybe TRBD1 (6 bases). V lost 4 bases to trimming and J lost 0 bases, with 13 bases between them. The CDR3 contains 15 residues. Germline V lookup: CDR1 SGHTA, CDR2 FQGNSA. The CDR3 bases are TGTGCCAGCAGCTCCCCCGGGACACTCTCCTACGAGCAGTACTTC. Encoded protein: CASSSPGTLSYEQYF.

The chain carries TRBV29-1 and TRBJ2-1, with TRBD2 matching 9 bases. Germline V gene lookup returns CDR1 SQVTM and CDR2 ANQGSEA. The CDR3 totals 16 residues. V was clipped by 4 bases and J by 7 bases; unmatched bases: 14. CDR3: CSVVPRGGALVNEQFF. The CDR3 nucleotides are TGCAGCGTTGTCCCCCGCGGGGGGGCCCTAGTAAATGAGCAGTTCTTC.

This chain uses TRBV10-3 with TRBJ2-3; 9 bases map to TRBD2. Germline values: CDR1 ENHRY, CDR2 SYGVKD. Trimming cost V 7 bases and J 0 bases; bases outside gene matches: 8. CDR3 size: 16 residues. CDR3 DNA sequence: TGTGCCATCACGGGGTCTAGCGGGGCTAGCACAGATACGCAGTATTTT. It yields the protein CAITGSSGASTDTQYF.

In this sample, this clonotype turned up a few times. The chain recombines TRBV9 with TRBJ2-1, with TRBD2 matching over 10 bases. Trimming at V came to 0 bases and at J to 0 bases, leaving 6 bases not matched to a gene. The length of the CDR3 is 18 residues. Germline V gives CDR1 SGDLS, CDR2 YYNGEE. The CDR3 spells CASSVVGAGGLSYNEQFF. CDR3 nucleotide sequence: TGTGCCAGCAGCGTAGTCGGAGCGGGGGGGCTCTCCTACAATGAGCAGTTCTTC. Full variable domain (rest looked up from reference TRBV9 and TRBJ2-1): DSGVTQTPKHLITATGQRVTLRCSPRSGDLSVYWYQQSLDQGLQFLIQYYNGEERAKGNILERFSAQQFPDLHSELNLSSLELGDSALYFCASSVVGAGGLSYNEQFFGPGTRLTVL.

This clonotype was observed a few times. This chain joins TRBV28 and TRBJ2-5; D might be TRBD1 (5 bases). Trimming pared 4 bases from V and 5 bases from J, leaving 17 bases between. From germline, CDR1 is MDHEN and CDR2 SYDVKM. This CDR3 spans 15 amino acids. In nucleotides, the CDR3 is TGTGCCAGCAGTTCCCGGCCAGGGCGTCCCGAGACCCAGTACTTC. Translated: CASSSRPGRPETQYF. Together with reference TRBV28 and TRBJ2-5, the CDR3 gives the full variable domain: DVKVTQSSRYLVKRTGEKVFLECVQDMDHENMFWYRQDPGLGLRLIYFSYDVKMKEKGDIPEGYSVSREKKERFSLILESASTNQTSMYLCASSSRPGRPETQYFGPGTRLLVL.

Only a few counts were recorded for this clonotype. This chain links TRBV27 with TRBJ2-7, with 10 bases lining up with TRBD2. There are 16 residues in the CDR3. Germline lookup yields CDR1 MNHEY and CDR2 SMNVEV (reference sequence). V trimming: 6 bases; J trimming: 2 bases; junction bases outside the gene matches: 10. The CDR3 region is CASSSSSGGPPYEQYF. For the CDR3, the DNA is TGTGCCAGCAGCAGTAGTAGCGGGGGGCCACCCTACGAGCAGTACTTC.

The chain uses TRBV7-2 and TRBJ2-5, with TRBD2 identical over 11 bases. The germline V gene encodes CDR1 SGHTA and CDR2 FQGNSA. This CDR3 spans 15 amino acids. The ends lost 4 bases at V and 4 bases at J; junction bases unmatched: 5. The CDR3 coding sequence is TGTGCCAGCAGCTCATTAGCGGGGGGGTCAGAGACCCAGTACTTC. It is translated as CASSSLAGGSETQYF.

The gene calls are TRBV30 and TRBJ2-3, with 7 bases identical to TRBD1. The ends lost 1 base at V and 0 bases at J; junction bases unmatched: 7. The CDR3 runs to 16 residues. In germline, CDR1 is GTSNPN, CDR2 SVGIG (reference sequence). The CDR3 loop is CAWSGYRGSSTDTQYF. CDR3 in DNA: TGTGCCTGGAGTGGATACAGGGGATCTAGCACAGATACGCAGTATTTT.

This clonotype has more than one count but fewer than ten. The rearrangement links TRBV20-1 to TRBJ2-1, with TRBD2 identical over 8 bases. The CDR3 contains 17 residues. J lost 2 bases, V lost 6 bases, and 15 bases had no gene match. Per the germline V gene, CDR1 is DFQATT and CDR2 is SNEGSKA (reference sequence). CDR3 bases: TGCAGTGCCACACCACTCTCGGCGGGAGGTCCCTACAATGAGCAGTTCTTC. This translates into CSATPLSAGGPYNEQFF.

Only a few counts were recorded for this clonotype. The rearrangement joins TRBV7-2 to TRBJ1-2; TRBD1 might be the D (6 bases). Trimming took 6 bases from V and 8 from J, leaving 19 bases between them. The length of the CDR3 is 14 residues. CDR1 and CDR2 (germline): SGHTA, FQGNSA. The CDR3 DNA is TGTGCCAGCAGAGAAGATCGGGGGGGCCAAGGCTACACCTTC. This translates into CASREDRGGQGYTF.

This rearrangement joins TRBV6-2 or TRBV6-3 to TRBJ2-1; 7 nucleotides align to TRBD2. V lost 1 base, J lost 9 bases, and 6 bases stayed unmatched. Looked up from germline, CDR1 is MNHEY and CDR2 is SVGEGT. The CDR3 is made up of 14 amino acids. The CDR3 is CASSYLIPSGEQFF. The CDR3 coding sequence is TGTGCCAGCAGTTACTTGATTCCTAGCGGTGAGCAGTTCTTC.

This clonotype turned up a few times. As DNA, the CDR3 is TGCGCCAGCAGCTTGCAGGTCAACTCTGGGGCCAACGTCCTGACTTTC. Translation gives CASSLQVNSGANVLTF. This chain uses TRBV5-1 with TRBJ2-6; no clear D gene. The CDR3 length is 16 residues. V was cut by 1 base and J by 0 bases, with 8 bases left in between. The germline gives CDR1 SGHRS, CDR2 YFSETQ.

This clonotype was detected only a few times. The rearrangement uses TRBV15 and TRBJ1-6; no clear D gene. This CDR3 is built from 13 residues. The V and J ends lost 2 bases and 5 bases respectively, with 4 bases between them. Germline V lookup: CDR1 LNHNV, CDR2 YYDKDF (reference sequence). This chain's CDR3 is CATSRRNNSPLHF. CDR3 DNA: TGTGCCACCAGCAGACGCAATAATTCACCCCTCCACTTT.

This clonotype showed up just a few times. This sequence joins TRBV12-3 or TRBV12-4 and TRBJ2-1, with TRBD2 matching over 9 bases. The CDR3 sequence is 16 residues long. The V segment lost 0 bases and the J segment 8 bases; nucleotides outside the gene matches: 8. CDR3 coding DNA: TGTGCCAGCAGTTTAGCGTTGAGCGGGAGGTCGTATGAGCAGTTCTTC. The encoded protein is CASSLALSGRSYEQFF.